The 13 T cell receptor beta chains presented below share a single source sample, sequenced in a study of blood T cell repertoires in COVID-19. Only in-frame clones appear in the TCRdb table, and some are missing; sequencing was by immunoSEQ multiplex PCR. This table has 150,000 to 200,000 clones, approximately 86% appearing once. The specimen was peripheral blood. The receptors stem from a woman aged 35 to 49 with COVID-19, enrolled during active disease.

This chain links TRBV7-8 with TRBJ2-1, with TRBD1 identical over 7 bases. The trim removed 2 bases at V and 5 bases at J, leaving 9 bases unmatched. The CDR3 contains 16 residues. From germline, CDR1 is SGHVS and CDR2 FQNEAQ. CDR3 loop: CASSLFTGQLDNEQFF. The CDR3, as DNA: TGTGCCAGCAGCTTATTTACGGGACAGTTAGACAATGAGCAGTTCTTC.

The genes are TRBV15 and TRBJ1-1; no definite D call. V gave up 0 bases and J gave up 1 base, with 12 bases separating them. Germline V lookup: CDR1 LNHNV, CDR2 YYDKDF (reference sequence). This CDR3 is 16 amino acids long. CDR3 coding DNA: TGTGCCACCAGCAGAGACGATATAAACGGGAACACTGAAGCTTTCTTT. It encodes CATSRDDINGNTEAFF. Supplemented by reference TRBV15 and TRBJ1-1, the full variable domain reads DAMVIQNPRYQVTQFGKPVTLSCSQTLNHNVMYWYQQKSSQAPKLLFHYYDKDFNNEADTPDNFQSRRPNTSFCFLDIRSPGLGDTAMYLCATSRDDINGNTEAFFGQGTRLTVV.

The J gene is TRBJ2-3, the V gene TRBV7-2, with TRBD2 as a possible D gene (6 bases). Trimming removed 2 bases at V and 4 bases at J, with 16 bases between. Germline CDR1 SGHTA, CDR2 FQGNSA. This CDR3 has 16 residues. The CDR3 DNA sequence: TGTGCCAGCAGCTTATACGGGAGAGGAGTCGCAGATACGCAGTATTTT. Translating it yields CASSLYGRGVADTQYF.

The chain is built from TRBV3-1 (or the pseudogene TRBV3-2) and TRBJ2-1; the D gene is possibly TRBD2 (6 bases). Trimming cost V 1 base and J 8 bases, with 9 bases left between them. Germline values: CDR1 LGHDT, CDR2 YNNKEL (reference sequence). This CDR3 comprises 13 residues. The CDR3 DNA sequence: TGTGCCAGCAGCCAAGCCGGGGGATATGAGCAGTTCTTC. Translation: CASSQAGGYEQFF.

The chain couples TRBV7-9 to TRBJ2-5; D is uncertain. V lost 1 base and J 5 bases, leaving 11 bases between the germline ends. CDR3 length equals 14 residues. The germline V gene encodes CDR1 SEHNR and CDR2 FQNEAQ (reference sequence). As DNA, the CDR3 is TGTGCCAGCAGCTTAGTTTCCGGTCGCGAGACCCAGTACTTC. Translated, it gives CASSLVSGRETQYF.

This clone was recorded once. The gene calls are TRBV7-6 and TRBJ1-3; D gene uncertain. Trimming stripped 0 bases from V and 1 base from J, with 10 bases between. Germline-derived CDR1 and CDR2 are SGHVS and FNYEAQ. The CDR3 is made up of 16 amino acids. The CDR3 is CASSLARSRSGNTIYF. The CDR3 bases are TGTGCCAGCAGCTTAGCCCGCTCCAGGTCTGGAAACACCATATATTTT. The full variable domain, in which reference TRBV7-6 and TRBJ1-3 provide the parts outside the CDR3, is GAGVSQSPRYKVTKRGQDVALRCDPISGHVSLYWYRQALGQGPEFLTYFNYEAQQDKSGLPNDRFSAERPEGSISTLTIQRTEQRDSAMYRCASSLARSRSGNTIYFGEGSWLTVV.

This rearrangement joins TRBV24-1 to TRBJ2-1; TRBD2 matches 11 bases. From germline, CDR1 is KGHDR and CDR2 SFDVKD. After removal of 3 bases from V and 4 bases from J, the junction contained 4 bases not matched to a gene. The CDR3 length is 16 residues. The CDR3 sequence is CATSDASGGTYNEQFF. CDR3 coding DNA: TGTGCCACCAGTGATGCTAGCGGGGGGACTTACAATGAGCAGTTCTTC.

The V call is TRBV5-4, the J call TRBJ2-3, with 7 bases lining up with TRBD2. In germline, CDR1 is SGHNT, CDR2 YYREEE (reference sequence). This CDR3 has 16 amino acids. The junction had 10 bases not matched to a gene; V was cut back by 2 bases and J by 4 bases. The CDR3 reads CASSLSGGRVSDTQYF. The CDR3 DNA is TGTGCCAGCAGCTTATCTGGCGGGAGAGTCTCAGATACGCAGTATTTT.

The chain couples TRBV2 to TRBJ1-2, with 8 positions matching TRBD1. The CDR3 extends over 15 amino acids. Germline CDR1 reads SNHLY; CDR2 reads FYNNEI. V shed 11 bases and J 4 bases; nucleotides not matched to a gene: 15. DNA for the CDR3: TGTGCCTGGGAGGATGACAGGGGAGATCTCTATGGCTACACCTTC. Translation: CAWEDDRGDLYGYTF.

V and J are TRBV28 and TRBJ2-1; 12 nucleotides agree with TRBD2. This CDR3 comprises 15 residues. Trimming cost V 5 bases and J 9 bases; bases outside gene matches: 8. Germline V gene data show CDR1 as MDHEN and CDR2 as SYDVKM. CDR3 sequence reads: CASSAGTSGFSEQFF. CDR3 nucleotides: TGTGCCAGCAGTGCCGGGACTAGCGGGTTTTCTGAGCAGTTCTTC.

The chain couples TRBV27 to TRBJ2-2, with D uncertain. Germline V gene sequence: CDR1 MNHEY, CDR2 SMNVEV (reference sequence). Trimming stripped 0 bases from V and 6 bases from J, with 11 bases between. The CDR3 loop spans 15 amino acids. In DNA, the CDR3 is TGTGCCAGCAGTTTATCCCCTACCGAGGCCGGGGAGCTGTTTTTT. Protein sequence: CASSLSPTEAGELFF.

J is TRBJ2-1 and V is TRBV5-1, with 9 positions matching TRBD1. CDR1 and CDR2 from the germline V gene are SGHRS and YFSETQ. The CDR3 contains 17 residues. J gave up 5 bases and V 2 bases, and 11 bases lay outside the gene matches. In DNA, the CDR3 is TGCGCCAGCAGCTTTGGGCTGGGGACAGGGAGTAACAATGAGCAGTTCTTC. It is translated as CASSFGLGTGSNNEQFF.

This chain connects TRBV27 to TRBJ2-7; maybe TRBD2 (6 bases). Germline V gene lookup returns CDR1 MNHEY and CDR2 SMNVEV (reference sequence). V lost 3 bases, J lost 5 bases, and 17 bases lay in between. The CDR3 is made up of 15 amino acids. The CDR3 loop is CASSFYLAGTHEQYF. In DNA, the CDR3 is TGTGCCAGCAGTTTTTATTTGGCAGGGACTCACGAGCAGTACTTC.